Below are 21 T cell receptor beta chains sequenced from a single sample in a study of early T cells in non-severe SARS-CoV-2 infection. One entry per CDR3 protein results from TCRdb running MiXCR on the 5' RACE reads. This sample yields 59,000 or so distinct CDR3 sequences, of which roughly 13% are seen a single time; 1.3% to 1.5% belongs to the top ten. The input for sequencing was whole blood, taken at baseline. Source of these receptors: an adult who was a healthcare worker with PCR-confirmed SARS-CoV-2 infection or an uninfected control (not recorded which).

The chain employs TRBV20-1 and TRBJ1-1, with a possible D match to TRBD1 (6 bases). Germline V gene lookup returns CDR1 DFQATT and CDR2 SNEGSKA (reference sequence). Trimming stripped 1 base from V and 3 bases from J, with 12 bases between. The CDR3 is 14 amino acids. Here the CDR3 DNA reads TGCAGTGCTAGAGTCTTGCAGGGGCACACTGAAGCTTTCTTT. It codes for CSARVLQGHTEAFF.

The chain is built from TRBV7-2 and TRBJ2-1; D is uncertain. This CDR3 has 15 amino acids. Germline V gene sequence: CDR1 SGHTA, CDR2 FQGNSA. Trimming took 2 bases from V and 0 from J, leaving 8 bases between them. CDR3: CASSLNHHSYNEQFF. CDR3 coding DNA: TGTGCCAGCAGCTTAAATCACCACTCCTACAATGAGCAGTTCTTC.

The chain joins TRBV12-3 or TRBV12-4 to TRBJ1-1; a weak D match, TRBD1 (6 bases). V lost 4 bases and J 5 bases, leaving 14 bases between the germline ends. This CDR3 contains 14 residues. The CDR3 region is CASSSRGRGTEAFF. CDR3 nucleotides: TGTGCCAGCAGTTCCAGGGGACGGGGGACTGAAGCTTTCTTT.

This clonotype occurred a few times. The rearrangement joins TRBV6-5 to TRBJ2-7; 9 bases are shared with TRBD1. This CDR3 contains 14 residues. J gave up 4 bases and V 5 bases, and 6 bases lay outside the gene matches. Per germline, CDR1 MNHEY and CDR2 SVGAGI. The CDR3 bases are TGTGCCAGCAGTCCCGGGACAGGGTGGTACGAGCAGTACTTC. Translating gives CASSPGTGWYEQYF.

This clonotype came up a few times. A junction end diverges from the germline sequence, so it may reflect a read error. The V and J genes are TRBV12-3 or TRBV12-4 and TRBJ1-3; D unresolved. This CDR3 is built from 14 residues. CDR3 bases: TGTGCCAGCAGTCTAGCGGCGTTAGGAAACACCATATATTTT. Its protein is CASSLAALGNTIYF.

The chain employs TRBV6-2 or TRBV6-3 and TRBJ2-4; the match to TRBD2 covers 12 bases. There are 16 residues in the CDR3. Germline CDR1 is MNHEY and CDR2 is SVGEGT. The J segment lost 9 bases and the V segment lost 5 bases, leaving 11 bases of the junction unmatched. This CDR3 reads CASSQHTSGRLRIQYF. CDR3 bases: TGTGCCAGCAGTCAACACACTAGCGGGAGGCTGCGCATTCAGTACTTC.

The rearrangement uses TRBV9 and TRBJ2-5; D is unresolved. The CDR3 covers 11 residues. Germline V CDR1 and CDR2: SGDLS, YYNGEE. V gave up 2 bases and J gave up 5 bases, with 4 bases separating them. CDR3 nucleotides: TGTGCCAGCAGCGTGAAGGAGACCCAGTACTTC. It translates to CASSVKETQYF.

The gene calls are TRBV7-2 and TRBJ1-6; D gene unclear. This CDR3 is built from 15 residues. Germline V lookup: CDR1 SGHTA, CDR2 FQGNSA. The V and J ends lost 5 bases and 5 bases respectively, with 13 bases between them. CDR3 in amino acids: CASSPRGLDNSPLHF. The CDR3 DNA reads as TGTGCCAGCAGCCCCCGAGGGCTGGATAATTCACCCCTCCACTTT.

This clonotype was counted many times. CDR3 loop: CASSQRGYSNQPQHF. The CDR3 bases are TGTGCCAGCAGCCAAAGGGGGTATAGCAATCAGCCCCAGCATTTT. The chain has TRBV28 and TRBJ1-5, with D perhaps TRBD1 (6 bases). V was pared by 6 bases and J by 0 bases, with 12 bases between. Germline-derived CDR1 and CDR2 are MDHEN and SYDVKM. The CDR3 spans 15 residues.

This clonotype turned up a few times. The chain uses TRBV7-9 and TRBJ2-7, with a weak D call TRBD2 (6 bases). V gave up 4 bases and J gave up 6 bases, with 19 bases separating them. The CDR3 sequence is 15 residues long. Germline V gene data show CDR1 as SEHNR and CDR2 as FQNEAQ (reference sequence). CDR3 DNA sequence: TGTGCCAGCAGCTCCCTCCCCAGGGACGGGGGCGAGCAGTACTTC. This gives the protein CASSSLPRDGGEQYF.

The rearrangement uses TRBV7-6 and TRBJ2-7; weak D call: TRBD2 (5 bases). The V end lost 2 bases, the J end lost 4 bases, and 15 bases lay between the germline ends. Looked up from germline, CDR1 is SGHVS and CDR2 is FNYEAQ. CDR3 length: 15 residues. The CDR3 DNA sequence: TGTGCCAGCAGCTTACTCGGGGTCCCCCCTTACGAGCAGTACTTC. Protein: CASSLLGVPPYEQYF.

CDR3 bases: TGTGCCAGCAGTACCGGGAGCCAGGGAAACACCGGGGAGCTGTTTTTT. Protein product: CASSTGSQGNTGELFF. The V and J genes are TRBV28 and TRBJ2-2; the D gene is possibly TRBD2 (6 bases). The germline V and J ends were trimmed by 5 bases and 2 bases, with 15 bases remaining between them. CDR3 length: 16 residues. Germline assignment: CDR1 MDHEN and CDR2 SYDVKM.

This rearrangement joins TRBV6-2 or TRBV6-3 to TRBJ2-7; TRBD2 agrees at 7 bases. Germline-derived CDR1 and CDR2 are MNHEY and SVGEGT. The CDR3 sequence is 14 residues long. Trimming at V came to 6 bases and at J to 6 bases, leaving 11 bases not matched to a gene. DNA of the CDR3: TGTGCCAGCAGAACTGGGACTAAAGATGGCGAGCAGTACTTC. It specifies CASRTGTKDGEQYF.

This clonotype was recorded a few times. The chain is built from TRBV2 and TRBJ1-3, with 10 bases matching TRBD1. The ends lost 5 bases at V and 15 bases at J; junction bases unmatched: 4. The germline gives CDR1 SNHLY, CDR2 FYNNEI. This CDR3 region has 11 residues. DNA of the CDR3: TGTGCCAGCAGTCGACAGGGGGCCCAATATTTT. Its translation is CASSRQGAQYF.

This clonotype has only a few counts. Written as DNA, the CDR3 is TGTGCCAGCAGCACCCGGGACAGAGCTACGGCTTTCTTT. Encoded protein: CASSTRDRATAFF. The rearrangement joins TRBV7-2 to TRBJ1-1; TRBD1 matches 7 bases. This CDR3 is built from 13 residues. Per germline, CDR1 SGHTA and CDR2 FQGNSA. Trimming took 5 bases from V and 11 from J; bases not matched to a gene: 11.

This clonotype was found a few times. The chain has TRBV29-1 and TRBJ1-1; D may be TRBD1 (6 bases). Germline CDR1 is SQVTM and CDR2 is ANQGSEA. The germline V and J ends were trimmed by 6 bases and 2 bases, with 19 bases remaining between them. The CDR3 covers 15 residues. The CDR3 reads CSVEPRTGTNTEAFF. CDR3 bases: TGCAGCGTCGAACCCCGTACGGGGACAAACACTGAAGCTTTCTTT.

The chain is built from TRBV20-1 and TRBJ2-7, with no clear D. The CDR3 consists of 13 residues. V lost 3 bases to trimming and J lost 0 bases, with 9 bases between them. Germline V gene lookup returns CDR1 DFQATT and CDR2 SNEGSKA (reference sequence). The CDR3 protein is CSASSTASYEQYF. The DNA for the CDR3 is TGCAGTGCTAGTAGCACAGCCTCCTACGAGCAGTACTTC.

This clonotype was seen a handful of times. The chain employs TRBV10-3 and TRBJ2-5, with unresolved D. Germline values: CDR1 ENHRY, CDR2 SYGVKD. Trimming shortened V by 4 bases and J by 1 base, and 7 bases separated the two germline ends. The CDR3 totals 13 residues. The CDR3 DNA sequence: TGTGCCATCAGTGGAGGTAGCCAAGAGACCCAGTACTTC. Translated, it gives CAISGGSQETQYF.

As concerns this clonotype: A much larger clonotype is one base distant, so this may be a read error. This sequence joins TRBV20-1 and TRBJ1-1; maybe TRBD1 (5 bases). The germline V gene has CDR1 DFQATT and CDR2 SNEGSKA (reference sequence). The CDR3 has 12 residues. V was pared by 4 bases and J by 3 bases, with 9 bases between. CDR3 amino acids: CSATTAYTEAFF. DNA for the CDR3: TGCAGTGCTACGACAGCGTACACTGAAGCTTTCTTT.

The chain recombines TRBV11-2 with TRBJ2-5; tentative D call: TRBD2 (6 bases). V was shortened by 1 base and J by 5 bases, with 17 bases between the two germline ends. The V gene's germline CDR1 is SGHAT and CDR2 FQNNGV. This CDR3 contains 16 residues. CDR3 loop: CASSLASGQGLETQYF. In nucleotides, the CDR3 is TGTGCCAGCAGCTTAGCCTCCGGGCAGGGACTGGAGACCCAGTACTTC.

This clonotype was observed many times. The CDR3 sequence is CSVEDRHERGGPTGELFF. The CDR3 coding sequence is TGCAGCGTTGAAGATCGGCACGAGCGGGGGGGCCCCACCGGGGAGCTGTTTTTT. The rearrangement links TRBV29-1 to TRBJ2-2; 10 bases line up with TRBD2. This CDR3 region has 18 residues. The germline V gene has CDR1 SQVTM and CDR2 ANQGSEA. After removal of 0 bases from V and 4 bases from J, the junction contained 11 bases not matched to a gene.